This T cell receptor (beta chain) came from a study of response to subunit inactivated influenza vaccine. CDR3 length: 14 residues. With 0 bases removed from V and 2 bases from J, the gap between germline ends came to 5 bases. CDR1 is DFQATT and CDR2 is SNEGSKA in the germline V gene (reference sequence). A single record per CDR3 protein comes from TCRdb applying MiXCR to the RT-PCR reads. In the table there are 700,000 to 800,000 distinct CDR3 sequences, around 20% of which are singletons. The clonotype comes from a man aged 50 or older who received an inactivated influenza vaccine. The sample was PBMCs from blood, taken about 5 days after vaccination. The chain joins TRBV20-1 to TRBJ2-6; no definite D call. CDR3 DNA sequence: TGCAGTGCTAGAGATTGGGCTGGGGCCAACGTCCTGACTTTC. Translated, it gives CSARDWAGANVLTF.